The T cell receptor beta chain described here comes from a study of T cells in Graves' hyperthyroidism and ophthalmopathy. Study results and caveats: Model-based prediction identified ophthalmopathy a median about 6 months prior to its onset.

There are 13 residues in the CDR3. CDR1 is MGHDK, CDR2 SYGVNS, per germline. Comments on this clonotype: What it recognizes is unknown.

TCR beta CDR3 regions were amplified from RNA. The primer set for the first-round RT-PCR of the TCR CDR3 was HTBI. TCRdb re-called the multiplex PCR reads with MiXCR, one entry per CDR3 protein. The table has about 540,000 distinct CDR3 sequences, 46% seen once. The sample consisted of peripheral blood or thyroid tissue (not recorded which). This chain links TRBV25-1 with TRBJ1-2; 7 bases line up with TRBD1. This receptor was taken from a young woman with Graves' hyperthyroidism. The CDR3, as DNA: TGTGCTAGAGAGCCAGGGGGGACTTATGGCTACACCTTC. Amino acid sequence: CAREPGGTYGYTF.